These T cell receptor beta chains were read from a single sample in a study of spatial heterogeneity in lung cancer. Each CDR3 protein is one row after TCRdb ran MiXCR on the 5' RACE reads. The sample holds around 45,000 distinct CDR3 sequences, about 13% seen once. This specimen was PBMCs, taken at surgery. These receptors all stem from a male donor with early-stage non-small cell lung cancer. Each CDR3 is given with its conserved first and last residue. The D gene is left open where the match is weak. Clone size is shown for a subset of rows, as once, few, many or a class of expanded clone.

v_gene	j_gene	abundance	d_gene	CDR3nt	CDR3aa
TRBV5-1	TRBJ1-5	many	.	TGCGCCAGCAGCTTCAGCTCCGGGAGCAATCAGCCCCAGCATTTT	CASSFSSGSNQPQHF
TRBV4-1	TRBJ1-1	many	TRBD1	TGCGCCAGCAGCCAAGATGCCAGGGGGGGCACTGAAGCTTTCTTT	CASSQDARGGTEAFF
TRBV7-2	TRBJ2-3	.	TRBD1	TGTGCCAGCAGTTGGACAGGGGATAACACAGATACGCAGTATTTT	CASSWTGDNTDTQYF
TRBV20-1	TRBJ1-1	few	TRBD1	TGCAGTGCTGGGACAGATAACACTGAAGCTTTCTTT	CSAGTDNTEAFF
TRBV29-1	TRBJ2-1	many	.	TGCAGCGTTGAAGTTGGATCGCGTTTCCTACACAATGAGCAGTTCTTC	CSVEVGSRFLHNEQFF
TRBV28	TRBJ2-3	many	TRBD2	TGTGCCAGCAGTACCCCTAGCGGGAGCACAGATACGCAGTATTTT	CASSTPSGSTDTQYF
TRBV2	TRBJ2-7	.	TRBD2	TGTGCCAGCAGTGAGAGTAGCGGGAGGGTCAGTGAGCAGTACTTC	CASSESSGRVSEQYF
TRBV27	TRBJ1-1	many	TRBD1	TGTGCCAGCAACATCGACAGGGCGAACACTGAAGCTTTCTTT	CASNIDRANTEAFF
TRBV7-9	TRBJ1-3	.	.	TGTGCCAGCAGCTTAGCTGGTTCTGGAAACACCATATATTTT	CASSLAGSGNTIYF
TRBV24-1	TRBJ2-3	.	.	TGTGCCACCAGTAATGGCGGGGGCCGTCTGTATTTT	CATSNGGGRLYF
TRBV7-9	TRBJ2-5	many	TRBD1	TGTGCCAGCAGCTGGTGGGACAGACAAGAGACCCAGTACTTC	CASSWWDRQETQYF
TRBV2	TRBJ2-1	few	.	TGTGCCAGCAGCCCACAGGGCTTACAAGATCCGTTCTTC	CASSPQGLQDPFF
TRBV7-9	TRBJ2-7	many	TRBD1	TGTGCCAGCAGCGTCGGGACAGGGCTAATCTACGAGCAGTACTTC	CASSVGTGLIYEQYF
TRBV7-8	TRBJ1-4	.	.	TGTGCCAGCAGCTTAGCCCGGACTGGCGAAAAACTGTTTTTT	CASSLARTGEKLFF
TRBV12-3/TRBV12-4	TRBJ1-1	few	TRBD1	TGTGCCAGCAGGTCCGGGCAGGGGGTTATGAACACTGAAGCTTTCTTT	CASRSGQGVMNTEAFF
TRBV10-3	TRBJ1-2	many	.	TGTGCCATCAGTGAGTTAGACAGTATGAGTGGCTACACCTTC	CAISELDSMSGYTF
TRBV10-3	TRBJ2-1	few	.	TGTGCCATCGCGGACAGTTCTCATGAGCAGTTCTTC	CAIADSSHEQFF
TRBV4-3	TRBJ2-3	.	.	TGCGCCAGCAGCCAAGGTGGGGGGGCGGATACGCAGTATTTT	CASSQGGGADTQYF
TRBV15	TRBJ2-5	few	.	TGTGCCACCAGCAGAGACGAAGAACAAGAGACCCAGTACTTC	CATSRDEEQETQYF
TRBV29-1	TRBJ2-1	medium-sized	TRBD1	TGCAGCGACCGACAGGGTTACAATGAGCAGTTCTTC	CSDRQGYNEQFF